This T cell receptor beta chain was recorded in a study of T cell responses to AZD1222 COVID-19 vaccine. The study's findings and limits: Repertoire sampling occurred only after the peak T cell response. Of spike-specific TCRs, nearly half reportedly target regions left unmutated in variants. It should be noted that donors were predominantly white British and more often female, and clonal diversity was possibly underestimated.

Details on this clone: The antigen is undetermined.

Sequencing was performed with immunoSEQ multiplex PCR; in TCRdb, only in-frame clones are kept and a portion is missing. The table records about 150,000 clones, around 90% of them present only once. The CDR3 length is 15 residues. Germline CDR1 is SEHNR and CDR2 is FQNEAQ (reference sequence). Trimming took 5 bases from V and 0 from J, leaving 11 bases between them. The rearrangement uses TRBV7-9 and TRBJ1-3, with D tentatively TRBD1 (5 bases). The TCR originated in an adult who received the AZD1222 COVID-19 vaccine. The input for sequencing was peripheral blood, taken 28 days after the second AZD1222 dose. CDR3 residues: CASSPRGNSGNTIYF. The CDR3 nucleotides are TGTGCCAGCAGCCCGAGGGGAAACTCTGGAAACACCATATATTTT.